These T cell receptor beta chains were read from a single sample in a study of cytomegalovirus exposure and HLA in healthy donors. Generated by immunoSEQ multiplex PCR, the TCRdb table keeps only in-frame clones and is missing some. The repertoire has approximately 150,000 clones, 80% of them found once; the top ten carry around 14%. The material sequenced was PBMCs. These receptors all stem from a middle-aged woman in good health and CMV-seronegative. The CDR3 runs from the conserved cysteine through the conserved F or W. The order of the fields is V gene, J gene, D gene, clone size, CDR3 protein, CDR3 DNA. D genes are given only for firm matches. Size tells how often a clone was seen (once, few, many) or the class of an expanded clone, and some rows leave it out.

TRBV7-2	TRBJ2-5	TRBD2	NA	CASSLGGGRETQYF	TGTGCCAGCAGCTTAGGCGGGGGTCGGGAGACCCAGTACTTC
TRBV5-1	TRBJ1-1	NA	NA	CASSLDRNTEAFF	TGCGCCAGCAGCCTGGACAGGAACACTGAAGCTTTCTTT
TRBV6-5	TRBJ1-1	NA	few	CATWRTGTEAFF	TGTGCCACCTGGCGAACGGGAACTGAAGCTTTCTTT
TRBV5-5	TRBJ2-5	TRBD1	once	CASSSRTGGAETQYF	TGTGCCAGCAGCTCCCGGACAGGGGGCGCGGAGACCCAGTACTTC
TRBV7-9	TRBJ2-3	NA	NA	CASSLTGTRTDTQYF	TGTGCCAGCAGCCTCACAGGTACCCGCACAGATACGCAGTATTTT
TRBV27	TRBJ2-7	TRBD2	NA	CASSMQLKSGGAFEQYF	TGTGCCAGCAGTATGCAACTAAAAAGCGGGGGGGCTTTCGAGCAGTACTTC
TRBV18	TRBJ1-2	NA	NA	CASSPRDGRVYGYTF	TGTGCCAGCTCACCCAGGGATGGCAGGGTTTATGGCTACACCTTC
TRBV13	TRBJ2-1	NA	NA	CASSLQGLSSYNEQFF	TGTGCCAGCAGTTTACAGGGATTAAGCTCCTACAATGAGCAGTTCTTC
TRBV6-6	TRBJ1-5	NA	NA	CASSKQQGNAQPQHF	TGTGCCAGCAGTAAGCAGCAGGGAAATGCTCAGCCCCAGCATTTT
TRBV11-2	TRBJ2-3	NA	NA	CASSCWDCDTDTQYF	TGTGCCAGCAGCTGTTGGGACTGCGACACAGATACGCAGTATTTT
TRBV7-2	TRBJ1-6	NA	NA	CASSDYNSYNSPLHF	TGTGCCAGCAGCGATTACAACTCCTATAATTCACCCCTCCACTTT
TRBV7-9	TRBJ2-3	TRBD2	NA	CASSTPLAGGPDTQYF	TGTGCCAGCAGCACACCACTAGCGGGAGGGCCGGATACGCAGTATTTT
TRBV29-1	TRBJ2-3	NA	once	CSVDPGKDTQYF	TGCAGCGTTGACCCAGGGAAGGATACGCAGTATTTT
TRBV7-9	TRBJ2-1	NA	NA	CASSPKLVVPYNEQFF	TGTGCCAGCAGCCCGAAACTAGTCGTCCCCTACAATGAGCAGTTCTTC
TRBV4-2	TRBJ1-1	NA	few	CASSQENGRIAFF	TGTGCCAGCAGCCAAGAGAATGGTAGAATAGCTTTCTTT
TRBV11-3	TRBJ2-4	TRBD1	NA	CASSRTGKNSQYF	TGTGCCAGCAGCCGGACAGGGAAAAACAGTCAGTACTTC
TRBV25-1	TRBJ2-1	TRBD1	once	CASSDSSGTGGNEQFF	TGTGCCAGCAGTGACTCATCCGGGACAGGTGGCAATGAGCAGTTCTTC
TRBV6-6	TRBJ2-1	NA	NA	CASSRGSGHYNEQFF	TGTGCCAGCAGTCGGGGGAGCGGACACTACAATGAGCAGTTCTTC
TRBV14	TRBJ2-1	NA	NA	CASSQDGLATTYNEQFF	TGTGCCAGCAGCCAAGATGGGCTAGCGACTACCTACAATGAGCAGTTCTTC
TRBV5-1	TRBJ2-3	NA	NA	CASSPAPGLGTDTQYF	TGCGCCAGCAGCCCAGCTCCAGGTTTAGGCACAGATACGCAGTATTTT
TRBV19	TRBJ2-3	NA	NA	CATIANLAGSTQYF	TGTGCCACAATCGCCAACTTAGCCGGGAGTACGCAGTATTTT
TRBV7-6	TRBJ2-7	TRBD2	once	CASSSLAASGSYEQYF	TGTGCCAGCAGCTCCCTGGCGGCTAGCGGGAGCTACGAGCAGTACTTC
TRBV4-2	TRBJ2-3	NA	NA	CASSQEGGRPFTDTQYF	TGTGCCAGCAGCCAAGAAGGAGGGAGACCCTTCACAGATACGCAGTATTTT
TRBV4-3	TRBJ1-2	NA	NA	CASSQLTGLQGYTF	TGCGCCAGCAGCCAACTTACAGGGTTACAGGGCTACACCTTC
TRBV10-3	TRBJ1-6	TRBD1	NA	CAISESSRGTVDSPLHF	TGTGCCATCAGTGAGTCGTCTAGGGGGACAGTAGATTCACCCCTCCACTTT
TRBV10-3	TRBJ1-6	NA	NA	CAISPGGGSSYNSPLHF	TGTGCCATCAGCCCGGGCGGCGGGAGCTCCTATAATTCACCCCTCCACTTT
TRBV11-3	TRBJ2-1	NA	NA	CASGGSSYNEQFF	TGTGCCAGCGGGGGGTCTTCCTACAATGAGCAGTTCTTC
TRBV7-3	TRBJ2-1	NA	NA	CASSLKGDYNEQFF	TGTGCCAGCAGCTTAAAAGGGGATTACAATGAGCAGTTCTTC
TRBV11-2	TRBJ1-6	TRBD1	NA	CASTYSGTENSPLHF	TGTGCCAGCACCTACTCCGGGACAGAAAATTCACCCCTCCACTTT
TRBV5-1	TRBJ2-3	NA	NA	CASSQKVQETDTQYF	TGCGCCAGCAGCCAGAAAGTCCAGGAAACAGATACGCAGTATTTT
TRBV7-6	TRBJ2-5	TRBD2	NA	CASSLRPGLAGQETQYF	TGTGCCAGCAGCCTAAGACCTGGACTAGCGGGTCAAGAGACCCAGTACTTC
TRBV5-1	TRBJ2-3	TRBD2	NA	CASSLASGGTTDTQYF	TGCGCCAGCAGCTTGGCCAGCGGGGGGACCACAGATACGCAGTATTTT
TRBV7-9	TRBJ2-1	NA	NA	CASSALDTLGANEQFF	TGTGCCAGCAGCGCACTAGATACCCTTGGTGCCAATGAGCAGTTCTTC
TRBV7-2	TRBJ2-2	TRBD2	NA	CASSLVRGGNTGELFF	TGTGCCAGCAGCTTAGTGCGCGGGGGTAACACCGGGGAGCTGTTTTTT
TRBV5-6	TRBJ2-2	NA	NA	CASSPDLGTGELFF	TGTGCCAGCAGCCCGGACTTGGGCACCGGGGAGCTGTTTTTT
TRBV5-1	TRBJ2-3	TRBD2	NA	CASSLEPLAGLNNLF	TGCGCCAGCAGCTTGGAGCCTCTAGCGGGACTCAATAACCTATTT
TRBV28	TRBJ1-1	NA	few	CASSVPRGGTEAFF	TGTGCCAGCAGTGTCCCCAGGGGAGGGACTGAAGCTTTCTTT
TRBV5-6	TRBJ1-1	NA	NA	CASSLTGRYTEAFF	TGTGCCAGCAGCTTGACAGGGCGATATACTGAAGCTTTCTTT
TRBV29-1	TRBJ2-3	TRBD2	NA	CSVERGGTDTQYF	TGCAGCGTTGAGCGGGGGGGCACAGATACGCAGTATTTT
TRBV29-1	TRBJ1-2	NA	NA	CSVWSAYGYTF	TGCAGCGTTTGGAGTGCATATGGCTACACCTTC
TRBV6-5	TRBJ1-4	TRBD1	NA	CASRLTGFGEKLFF	TGTGCCAGCAGGCTGACAGGGTTCGGGGAAAAACTGTTTTTT
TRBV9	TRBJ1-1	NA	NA	CASSVGPSEQAFF	TGTGCCAGCAGCGTAGGTCCCTCCGAGCAAGCTTTCTTT
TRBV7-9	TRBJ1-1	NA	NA	CASSSDTRVVGNTEAFF	TGTGCCAGCAGTTCCGACACCAGGGTCGTTGGGAACACTGAAGCTTTCTTT
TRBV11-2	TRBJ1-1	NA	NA	CASSLEPQATEAFF	TGTGCCAGCAGCTTAGAACCCCAGGCCACTGAAGCTTTCTTT
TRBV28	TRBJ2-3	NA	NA	CASSPQGTLGDTQYF	TGTGCCAGCAGCCCGCAGGGGACCCTTGGAGATACGCAGTATTTT
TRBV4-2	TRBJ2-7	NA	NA	CASSQDFNLAYSYEQYF	TGTGCCAGCAGCCAAGATTTTAATCTAGCGTACTCCTACGAGCAGTACTTC
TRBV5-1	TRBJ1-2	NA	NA	CASSLAVGRTESGYTF	TGCGCCAGCAGCTTGGCGGTTGGTAGGACAGAATCTGGCTACACCTTC
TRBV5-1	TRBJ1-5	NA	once	CASSLESPGNQPQHF	TGCGCCAGCAGCTTGGAGTCTCCGGGGAATCAGCCCCAGCATTTT
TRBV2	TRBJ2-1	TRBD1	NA	CAGQGDGAYNEQFF	TGTGCCGGACAGGGTGATGGGGCATACAATGAGCAGTTCTTC
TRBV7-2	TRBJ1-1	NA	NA	CASSSLGLNTEAFF	TGTGCCAGCAGCTCATTGGGACTCAACACTGAAGCTTTCTTT
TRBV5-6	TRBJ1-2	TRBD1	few	CASSPTGTVYGYTF	TGTGCCAGCAGCCCCACCGGGACAGTCTATGGCTACACCTTC
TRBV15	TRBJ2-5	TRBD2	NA	CATSRDRGGFETQYF	TGTGCCACCAGCAGAGATCGGGGGGGATTCGAGACCCAGTACTTC
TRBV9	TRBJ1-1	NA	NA	CASSETWGGPTEAFF	TGTGCCAGCAGCGAGACGTGGGGGGGGCCTACTGAAGCTTTCTTT
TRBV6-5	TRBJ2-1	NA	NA	CASSYPGQEQFF	TGTGCCAGCAGTTACCCTGGACAGGAGCAGTTCTTC